This record concerns one TCR beta chain sequence. The antigen remains unidentified. The data belong to a study of radiation and T cells in renal cell carcinoma. Germline V lookup: CDR1 MGHDK, CDR2 SYGVNS. V was clipped by 4 bases and J by 8 bases, with 14 bases between them. This CDR3 contains 13 residues. Generated by immunoSEQ multiplex PCR, the TCRdb table keeps only in-frame clones and is missing some. The sample comprises some 5,000 clones, approximately 60% of which are singletons, and approximately 53% rests with the top ten. Broader study findings: In blood, top tumor clones expanded by 2 weeks, shrinking by 4.

Treatment denoted: 15 Gy SBRT to primary tumor, nephrectomy 4 weeks later. The chain employs TRBV25-1 and TRBJ1-2, with D tentatively TRBD1 (6 bases). The source material was tumor tissue, sampled from a patient whose treatment included radiotherapy and nephrectomy. The clonotype comes from a man aged 55 to 70 with renal cell carcinoma. The CDR3 loop reads CASSVSGDGGYTF. CDR3 in DNA: TGTGCCAGCAGTGTTTCAGGGGACGGGGGCTACACCTTC.